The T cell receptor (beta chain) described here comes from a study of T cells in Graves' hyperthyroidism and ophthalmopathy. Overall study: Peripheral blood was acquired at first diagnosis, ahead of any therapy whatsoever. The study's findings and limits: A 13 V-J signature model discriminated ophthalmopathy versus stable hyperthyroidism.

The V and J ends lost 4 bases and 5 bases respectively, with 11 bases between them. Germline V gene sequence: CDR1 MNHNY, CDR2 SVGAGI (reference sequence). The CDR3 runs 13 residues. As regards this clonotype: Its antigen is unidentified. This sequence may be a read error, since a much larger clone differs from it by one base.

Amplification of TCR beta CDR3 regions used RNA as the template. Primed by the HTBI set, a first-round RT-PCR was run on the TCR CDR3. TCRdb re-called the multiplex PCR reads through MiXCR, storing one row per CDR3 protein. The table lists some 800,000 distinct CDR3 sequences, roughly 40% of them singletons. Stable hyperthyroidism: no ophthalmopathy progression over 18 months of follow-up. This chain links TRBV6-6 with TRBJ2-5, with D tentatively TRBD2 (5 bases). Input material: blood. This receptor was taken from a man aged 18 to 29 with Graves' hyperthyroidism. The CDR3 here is CASSCEGDETQYF. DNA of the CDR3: TGTGCCAGCAGTTGCGAGGGCGACGAGACCCAGTACTTC.